These 9 T cell receptor beta chains were all obtained from the same sample, sequenced in a study of Ad26.COV2.S vaccination and SARS-CoV-2 variants. Clones were read by immunoSEQ multiplex PCR, and TCRdb kept only the in-frame ones, dropping some. This table holds fewer than 400,000 clones, under 90% found once. The treatment is: 15 to 20 received Ad26.COV2.S at low or high dose, single or two shots; roughly 5 received placebo; per-sample allocation not given. After the first vaccine or placebo injection, samples were drawn on day 63. Specimen: peripheral blood, collected in a trial of Ad26.COV2.S vaccine versus placebo. These receptors were taken from a person aged 18 to 59 who received the Ad26.COV2.S COVID-19 vaccine or a placebo.

The V and J genes are TRBV29-1 and TRBJ1-2; no clear D. This CDR3 region has 11 residues. The V gene lost 5 bases and the J gene lost 8 bases, with 12 bases spanning the gap. Germline-derived CDR1 and CDR2 are SQVTM and ANQGSEA. CDR3 residues: CSVLRVEGYTF. DNA of the CDR3: TGCAGCGTTCTGAGGGTTGAAGGCTACACCTTC.

The gene calls are TRBV7-2 and TRBJ2-3; no clear D. The V end was cut by 5 bases, the J end by 9 bases, with 12 bases between. The germline CDR1 and CDR2 sequences are SGHTA and FQGNSA. The CDR3 length is 12 residues. CDR3 residues: CASSPTLDTQYF. CDR3 DNA: TGTGCCAGCAGCCCGACCTTGGACACGCAGTATTTT.

The chain couples TRBV5-1 to TRBJ2-3, with 8 bases aligning to TRBD2. V lost 6 bases to trimming and J lost 2 bases; unmatched junction nucleotides: 5. CDR3 length equals 14 residues. CDR1 is SGHRS and CDR2 is YFSETQ in the germline V gene. The CDR3 is CASTNSGATDTQYF. DNA for the CDR3: TGCGCCAGCACCAATAGCGGGGCCACAGATACGCAGTATTTT.

The J gene is TRBJ2-1, the V gene TRBV7-2; D possibly uses TRBD1 or TRBD2 (5 bases each). Germline CDR1 is SGHTA and CDR2 is FQGNSA. The germline V and J ends were trimmed by 1 base and 0 bases, with 7 bases remaining between them. This CDR3 region has 15 residues. CDR3 coding DNA: TGTGCCAGCAGCTTAGAGGGGAGCTCCTACAATGAGCAGTTCTTC. This gives the protein CASSLEGSSYNEQFF.

This sequence joins TRBV4-3 and TRBJ1-4; D possibly corresponds to TRBD1 (5 bases). The CDR3 has 15 residues. V was pared by 1 base and J by 7 bases, with 13 bases between. From germline, CDR1 is LGHNA and CDR2 YSLEER. The CDR3 DNA reads TGCGCCAGCAGCCAAGGGAACGGGGGAGGTGAAAAACTGTTTTTT. The encoded protein is CASSQGNGGGEKLFF.

CDR3 protein: CASCFRSLGNTEQYF. The CDR3 DNA is TGTGCCAGCTGCTTTCGATCTCTCGGGAATACCGAGCAGTACTTC. The V call is TRBV27, the J call TRBJ2-7; possibly TRBD2 for D (5 bases). Trimming pared 8 bases from V and 6 bases from J, leaving 23 bases between. Germline V CDR1 and CDR2: MNHEY, SMNVEV (reference sequence). This CDR3 has 15 residues.

This clone came up a few times. The chain carries TRBV6-5 and TRBJ1-1, with a tentative D call TRBD1 (6 bases). The CDR3 spans 16 residues. Germline CDR1 and CDR2: MNHEY and SVGAGI. The germline V and J ends were trimmed by 4 bases and 1 base, with 16 bases remaining between them. CDR3: CASSSAKADRNTEAFF. The CDR3 DNA is TGTGCCAGCAGTTCGGCGAAAGCGGACAGGAACACTGAAGCTTTCTTT.

J is TRBJ2-5 and V is TRBV7-9; D possibly corresponds to TRBD2 (6 bases). Germline lookup yields CDR1 SEHNR and CDR2 FQNEAQ (reference sequence). The CDR3 is made up of 18 amino acids. The V end lost 5 bases, the J end lost 2 bases, and 24 bases lay between the germline ends. As DNA, the CDR3 is TGTGCCAGCAGCCCGATCCCACCGCCGGGACTTGATCAAGAGACCCAGTACTTC. This sequence encodes CASSPIPPPGLDQETQYF.

The chain is built from TRBV5-4 and TRBJ1-2; 7 positions agree with TRBD1. There are 12 residues in the CDR3. Germline V gives CDR1 SGHNT, CDR2 YYREEE (reference sequence). With V trimmed by 5 bases and J by 12 bases, 10 bases remained unmatched. The CDR3: CASRRDSGSDTF. CDR3 in DNA: TGTGCCAGCAGGCGGGACAGTGGCTCTGACACCTTC. The full variable domain, in which reference TRBV5-4 and TRBJ1-2 provide the parts outside the CDR3, is ETGVTQSPTHLIKTRGQQVTLRCSSQSGHNTVSWYQQALGQGPQFIFQYYREEENGRGNFPPRFSGLQFPNYSSELNVNALELDDSALYLCASRRDSGSDTFGSGTRLTVV.